These 29 T cell receptor beta chains were sequenced from one sample in a study of CXCR3-negative and CXCR3-positive naive CD8 T cells. All TRB cDNA libraries came from 5' RACE performed with UMI labels. With the 5' RACE reads reprocessed, TCRdb shows one record per CDR3 protein and no DNA. Here the sample table reports 84,000 or so distinct CDR3 sequences. Sequencing was carried out using naive CXCR3- CD8+ T cells from blood. Subset denoted: CD45RO-CCR7+CD27+CD95- naive CD8+ T cells lacking CXCR3 (TNR3-). All receptors come from a human donor in good health. Some clones in this sample may be carry-over from other donors' samples.

The chain recombines TRBV29-1 with TRBJ2-7; TCRdb indicates TRBD2, and absent DNA this call remains unverified. The CDR3 sequence is 13 residues long. The V gene's germline CDR1 is SQVTM and CDR2 ANQGSEA. CDR3 loop: CSVVGDSLYEQYF.

CDR3 amino acids: CASNQGNTGELFF. V is TRBV28 and J is TRBJ2-2; absent DNA, TCRdb's TRBD1 call cannot be checked. Germline V lookup: CDR1 MDHEN, CDR2 SYDVKM. The CDR3 contains 13 residues.

This chain uses TRBV20-1 with TRBJ2-3; with no DNA, the TCRdb D assignment of TRBD2 cannot be verified. The length of the CDR3 is 17 residues. Germline V lookup: CDR1 DFQATT, CDR2 SNEGSKA (reference sequence). The CDR3 protein is CSAPKPLAGPSTDTQYF.

The chain links TRBV12-3 or TRBV12-4 to TRBJ2-7; TCRdb indicates TRBD1, and absent DNA this call remains unverified. The CDR3 contains 14 residues. CDR3 region: CASSSSGAVHEQYF.

The CDR3: CASSFGPRRFF. The rearrangement joins TRBV12-3 or TRBV12-4 to TRBJ2-1; without DNA, the TCRdb call of TRBD1 cannot be checked. CDR3 length equals 11 residues.

The J gene is TRBJ1-2, the V gene TRBV29-1; TCRdb's D gene call, TRBD1, goes unchecked for lack of DNA. Germline V gene sequence: CDR1 SQVTM, CDR2 ANQGSEA. The CDR3 is 12 amino acids. CDR3 protein: CSVAGQPYGYTF.

The chain links TRBV11-2 to TRBJ2-5. From germline, CDR1 is SGHAT and CDR2 FQNNGV. This CDR3 contains 13 residues. This CDR3 reads CASSFYRGETQYF.

J is TRBJ1-1 and V is TRBV20-1; the D gene TCRdb calls, TRBD1, cannot be checked with no DNA. The CDR3 is 12 amino acids. Germline-derived CDR1 and CDR2 are DFQATT and SNEGSKA (reference sequence). This chain's CDR3 is CSAEDRETEAFF.

The chain links TRBV29-1 to TRBJ2-2; the D gene TCRdb calls, TRBD1, cannot be checked with no DNA. The germline V gene encodes CDR1 SQVTM and CDR2 ANQGSEA. There are 15 residues in the CDR3. The chain's CDR3 is CSVKGQGAIAGELFF.

The V gene is TRBV6-2 or TRBV6-3, the J gene TRBJ2-7; TCRdb proposes TRBD2, but this gene call is untestable without DNA. Germline V gives CDR1 MNHEY, CDR2 SVGEGT. The CDR3 consists of 14 residues. This CDR3 reads CASSHGTRPYEQYF.

The rearrangement joins TRBV20-1 to TRBJ2-7; the TCRdb D gene call, TRBD1, has no DNA to confirm it. The CDR3 totals 13 residues. Germline CDR1 reads DFQATT; CDR2 reads SNEGSKA (reference sequence). CDR3: CSARGTGSYEQYF.

The chain has TRBV9 and TRBJ1-1; TCRdb gives TRBD1 as the D gene, but with no DNA this cannot be confirmed. This CDR3 has 13 residues. Germline-derived CDR1 and CDR2 are SGDLS and YYNGEE. CDR3 amino acids: CASSDGDRPEAFF.

The chain links TRBV7-9 to TRBJ2-7; TCRdb designates TRBD1, a call that cannot be tested without DNA. Germline values: CDR1 SEHNR, CDR2 FQNEAQ (reference sequence). This CDR3 is built from 13 residues. CDR3 in amino acids: CASSPVSGYEQYF. Together with reference TRBV7-9 and TRBJ2-7, the CDR3 gives the full variable domain: DTGVSQNPRHKITKRGQNVTFRCDPISEHNRLYWYRQTLGQGPEFLTYFQNEAQLEKSRLLSDRFSAERPKGSFSTLEIQRTEQGDSAMYLCASSPVSGYEQYFGPGTRLTVT.

The rearrangement uses TRBV12-3 or TRBV12-4 and TRBJ2-7. The CDR3 length is 13 residues. This chain's CDR3 is CASSLDNSYEQYF.

The chain links TRBV7-9 to TRBJ2-1; the D gene TCRdb calls, TRBD1, cannot be checked with no DNA. This CDR3 has 14 amino acids. In germline, CDR1 is SEHNR, CDR2 FQNEAQ (reference sequence). This chain's CDR3 is CATAGTGVRNEQFF.

The genes are TRBV20-1 and TRBJ2-3; TCRdb calls TRBD2, which cannot be checked without DNA. Germline V gene lookup returns CDR1 DFQATT and CDR2 SNEGSKA (reference sequence). CDR3 size: 13 residues. This CDR3 reads CSGSGPSTDTQYF.

The chain couples TRBV7-6 to TRBJ2-5. Germline lookup yields CDR1 SGHVS and CDR2 FNYEAQ. The CDR3 spans 18 residues. The CDR3 sequence is CASSLILDGLHMKETQYF.

CDR3 in amino acids: CASSLTLRETQYF. This chain links TRBV7-9 with TRBJ2-5. The CDR3 contains 13 residues. Germline V CDR1 and CDR2: SEHNR, FQNEAQ (reference sequence).

This chain joins TRBV7-9 and TRBJ2-5; TCRdb designates TRBD1, a call that cannot be tested without DNA. CDR1 SEHNR and CDR2 FQNEAQ come from the germline V gene (reference sequence). This CDR3 spans 15 amino acids. This CDR3 reads CASSPRQGAMETQYF. Supplemented by reference TRBV7-9 and TRBJ2-5, the full variable domain reads DTGVSQNPRHKITKRGQNVTFRCDPISEHNRLYWYRQTLGQGPEFLTYFQNEAQLEKSRLLSDRFSAERPKGSFSTLEIQRTEQGDSAMYLCASSPRQGAMETQYFGPGTRLLVL.

J is TRBJ2-2 and V is TRBV7-9; TCRdb's D gene call, TRBD2, goes unchecked for lack of DNA. Per germline, CDR1 SEHNR and CDR2 FQNEAQ (reference sequence). CDR3 length equals 16 residues. CDR3: CASSPGGGANTGELFF. Full variable domain (missing parts from reference TRBV7-9 and TRBJ2-2): DTGVSQNPRHKITKRGQNVTFRCDPISEHNRLYWYRQTLGQGPEFLTYFQNEAQLEKSRLLSDRFSAERPKGSFSTLEIQRTEQGDSAMYLCASSPGGGANTGELFFGEGSRLTVL.

The rearrangement uses TRBV15 and TRBJ2-3; checking the TCRdb D call of TRBD2 is not possible without DNA. The CDR3 covers 15 residues. Germline CDR1 reads LNHNV; CDR2 reads YYDKDF (reference sequence). This CDR3 reads CATRLAGGRSDTQYF.

CDR3 region: CASSIGTSGTDTQYF. The chain couples TRBV28 to TRBJ2-3; TCRdb selects TRBD1, and the lack of DNA leaves this call unchecked. This CDR3 spans 15 amino acids. Germline-derived CDR1 and CDR2 are MDHEN and SYDVKM.

The chain joins TRBV20-1 to TRBJ2-7; the D call of TRBD2 rests on TCRdb alone, since no DNA is present to check it. Per the germline V gene, CDR1 is DFQATT and CDR2 is SNEGSKA (reference sequence). The CDR3 length is 13 residues. Here the CDR3 reads CSATPLGTYEQYF.

The chain carries TRBV7-9 and TRBJ2-2. The CDR3 loop spans 14 amino acids. Germline CDR1 is SEHNR and CDR2 is FQNEAQ (reference sequence). CDR3 sequence: CASSLDGFTGELFF. The variable domain in full, completed from reference TRBV7-9 and TRBJ2-2, reads DTGVSQNPRHKITKRGQNVTFRCDPISEHNRLYWYRQTLGQGPEFLTYFQNEAQLEKSRLLSDRFSAERPKGSFSTLEIQRTEQGDSAMYLCASSLDGFTGELFFGEGSRLTVL.

The chain employs TRBV6-5 and TRBJ2-7. This CDR3 contains 14 residues. The V gene's germline CDR1 is MNHEY and CDR2 SVGAGI. The CDR3 loop reads CASRHTGGTYEQYF.

J is TRBJ2-1 and V is TRBV29-1; absent DNA, TCRdb's TRBD1 call cannot be checked. Germline CDR1 SQVTM, CDR2 ANQGSEA. This CDR3 comprises 12 residues. The CDR3: CSVEGTVNEQFF.

V is TRBV4-2 and J is TRBJ2-5; TCRdb returns TRBD2, unconfirmable since there is no DNA. The CDR3 runs to 16 residues. Germline V gene lookup returns CDR1 LGHNA and CDR2 YNFKEQ. This chain's CDR3 is CASSQELAGGAETQYF.

The chain employs TRBV7-9 and TRBJ2-1; the D call from TCRdb, TRBD1, cannot be confirmed without DNA. The CDR3 totals 12 residues. Germline V gene sequence: CDR1 SEHNR, CDR2 FQNEAQ (reference sequence). The CDR3 protein is CASSPDRGQEFF.

This chain joins TRBV28 and TRBJ1-1; there is no DNA to check the TCRdb D call of TRBD1. This CDR3 is 14 amino acids long. From germline, CDR1 is MDHEN and CDR2 SYDVKM. The chain's CDR3 is CASSPQGQGTEAFF.